This entry lists 8 T cell receptor beta chains sequenced from one sample in a study of OX40 agonist ivuxolimab in advanced cancers. The protocol was immunoSEQ multiplex PCR, while the TCRdb copy is restricted to in-frame clones and leaves out a portion. The table records 75,000 to 100,000 clones, about 92% of them present only once. Material: CD4+ or CD8+ T cells sorted from blood, obtained in a trial of the OX40 agonist ivuxolimab. These receptors were collected from an adult with an advanced solid tumor such as melanoma, head and neck, liver or kidney cancer.

The rearrangement uses TRBV5-1 and TRBJ1-2, with D possibly being TRBD1 (6 bases). The CDR3 runs to 15 residues. Germline V gives CDR1 SGHRS, CDR2 YFSETQ. V lost 4 bases and J lost 6, with 19 bases in between. CDR3 in DNA: TGCGCCAGCAGCCCGAGGACAGACCTCGGCCATGGCTACACCTTC. It codes for CASSPRTDLGHGYTF.

The rearrangement uses TRBV4-3 and TRBJ2-2; D is possibly TRBD1 (6 bases). Trimming cost V 1 base and J 0 bases, with 12 bases left between them. This CDR3 has 17 residues. The germline CDR1 and CDR2 sequences are LGHNA and YSLEER. DNA of the CDR3: TGCGCCAGCAGCCAAGCATACAGGGCCCCGAACACCGGGGAGCTGTTTTTT. Translated: CASSQAYRAPNTGELFF.

The gene calls are TRBV11-2 and TRBJ1-2; D gene ambiguous. This CDR3 has 15 amino acids. Deletions cut 5 bases from V and 3 bases from J, with 16 bases between. Germline values: CDR1 SGHAT, CDR2 FQNNGV. The CDR3 nucleotides read TGTGCCAGCAGCCTGGCCGGGCCGCTGGACTATGGCTACACCTTC. The encoded protein is CASSLAGPLDYGYTF.

The chain is built from TRBV5-6 and TRBJ2-7; 8 positions match TRBD2. Germline CDR1 reads SGHDT; CDR2 reads YYEEEE. V lost 4 bases to trimming and J lost 0 bases; unmatched junction nucleotides: 9. This CDR3 has 16 amino acids. DNA for the CDR3: TGTGCCAGCAGCGGGGGTAGCGGGGCCCTCTCCTACGAGCAGTACTTC. As protein: CASSGGSGALSYEQYF.

The chain couples TRBV5-6 to TRBJ2-7; D ambiguous. This CDR3 comprises 13 residues. The germline V gene encodes CDR1 SGHDT and CDR2 YYEEEE. V shed 0 bases and J shed 6 bases, with 10 bases lying between them. CDR3 sequence: CASSLGNLLEQYF. CDR3 nucleotide sequence: TGTGCCAGCAGCTTGGGGAATCTCCTCGAGCAGTACTTC.

The gene calls are TRBV6-5 and TRBJ2-1, with D possibly being TRBD2 (6 bases). The V and J ends lost 2 bases and 7 bases respectively, with 15 bases between them. Germline-derived CDR1 and CDR2 are MNHEY and SVGAGI. The length of the CDR3 is 15 residues. CDR3 nucleotide sequence: TGTGCCAGCAGTTACGATTCTCAGGCGGGGAATGAGCAGTTCTTC. This sequence encodes CASSYDSQAGNEQFF.

This clone was recorded once. This rearrangement joins TRBV18 to TRBJ1-3, with D unclear. The germline V and J ends were trimmed by 0 bases and 0 bases, with 12 bases remaining between them. This CDR3 is 17 amino acids long. Germline V lookup: CDR1 KGHSH, CDR2 LQKENI. The CDR3 spells CASSPPSGSTSGNTIYF. CDR3 sequence (DNA): TGTGCCAGCTCACCACCTAGCGGTTCCACCTCTGGAAACACCATATATTTT.

This chain joins TRBV19 and TRBJ1-1; D gene uncertain. Germline CDR1 reads LNHDA; CDR2 reads SQIVND (reference sequence). The CDR3 consists of 10 residues. V was cut by 7 bases and J by 8 bases, with 8 bases left in between. The CDR3 loop is CASKSGEAFF. In DNA form, the CDR3 reads TGTGCCAGTAAGTCGGGGGAAGCTTTCTTT.